A single sample is the source of the 28 T cell receptor beta chains below, sequenced in a study of blood T cell repertoires in COVID-19. Using immunoSEQ multiplex PCR, the repertoire was profiled, and TCRdb retains in-frame clones only, with some absent. Here the sample spans 250,000 to 350,000 clones, nearly 90% being singletons. The sequencing input was PBMCs or T cells enriched from blood (not recorded which). These receptors all come from a woman aged 18-29 years with acute COVID-19.

The genes are TRBV6-5 and TRBJ2-1, with TRBD2 matching over 7 bases. Germline V gene lookup returns CDR1 MNHEY and CDR2 SVGAGI. The CDR3 runs to 15 residues. Trimming removed 5 bases from V and 7 bases from J; junction bases left unmatched: 11. This chain's CDR3 is CASSPPRGRANEQFF. The CDR3 nucleotides read TGTGCCAGCAGTCCTCCGCGGGGGAGGGCGAATGAGCAGTTCTTC.

V and J are TRBV6-5 and TRBJ2-1; 8 bases map to TRBD2. This CDR3 has 13 amino acids. V gave up 8 bases and J gave up 4 bases; unmatched junction bases: 4. Per the germline V gene, CDR1 is MNHEY and CDR2 is SVGAGI. CDR3 amino acids: CASGLAIYNEQFF. The CDR3, as DNA: TGTGCCAGCGGACTAGCCATTTACAATGAGCAGTTCTTC.

This chain joins TRBV19 and TRBJ1-6; TRBD1 matches 9 bases. The germline V gene encodes CDR1 LNHDA and CDR2 SQIVND (reference sequence). The J segment lost 8 bases and the V segment lost 4 bases, leaving 6 bases of the junction unmatched. The CDR3 has 15 amino acids. CDR3 residues: CASSNLGTGYSPLHF. CDR3 coding DNA: TGTGCCAGTAGTAATCTCGGGACAGGGTATTCACCCCTCCACTTT.

The V and J genes are TRBV11-2 and TRBJ2-5, with 8 bases matching TRBD2. Germline V gene data show CDR1 as SGHAT and CDR2 as FQNNGV. The CDR3 is made up of 14 amino acids. V was clipped by 1 base and J by 4 bases; unmatched bases: 2. The CDR3 bases are TGTGCCAGCAGCTTAGGCCTAGCGGGAGAGACCCAGTACTTC. Encoded protein: CASSLGLAGETQYF.

For this clone: One end of the junction is discordant with germline, which a read error may explain. The chain is built from TRBV7-7 and TRBJ2-7; 14 bases are shared with TRBD2. CDR1 is SSHAT and CDR2 is FNYEAQ in the germline V gene (reference sequence). CDR3 size: 16 residues. The CDR3 loop is CASSPGLAGGSYEQYF. CDR3 in DNA: TGTGCTAGCAGCCCTGGACTAGCGGGAGGCTCCTACGAGCAGTACTTC.

The chain recombines TRBV6-5 with TRBJ1-1; 7 bases align to TRBD1. The germline V gene encodes CDR1 MNHEY and CDR2 SVGAGI. V was pared by 2 bases and J by 8 bases, with 14 bases of the junction left unmatched. This CDR3 is built from 16 residues. CDR3: CASSYATGAQASEAFF. The CDR3 nucleotides are TGTGCCAGCAGTTACGCTACAGGGGCGCAAGCCTCCGAAGCTTTCTTT.

This clone has just a few counts. The rearrangement uses TRBV27 and TRBJ1-2; perhaps TRBD1 as D (5 bases). The CDR3 has 13 residues. CDR1 is MNHEY and CDR2 is SMNVEV in the germline V gene (reference sequence). V gave up 2 bases and J gave up 7 bases, with 11 bases separating them. The CDR3 DNA sequence: TGTGCCAGCAGTTTACGAGGGGAGGCTGGCTACACCTTC. Amino acids: CASSLRGEAGYTF.

This clone turned up a few times. J is TRBJ1-4 and V is TRBV28; no clear D gene. CDR3 length: 15 amino acids. Trimming shortened V by 3 bases and J by 13 bases, and 21 bases separated the two germline ends. Per the germline V gene, CDR1 is MDHEN and CDR2 is SYDVKM. The CDR3 DNA follows: TGTGCCAGCAGTTTCAGGCACCCCGATATGTACGGACTGTTTTTT. Translated: CASSFRHPDMYGLFF.

The CDR3 region has the DNA TGTGCCAGCAGGGAAATCTACCAGGGGACCCCCGAGGTCCCTTTCTTT. Its protein product is CASREIYQGTPEVPFF. The chain combines TRBV2 with TRBJ1-1; D may be TRBD1 (6 bases). The CDR3 has 16 amino acids. CDR1 SNHLY and CDR2 FYNNEI come from the germline V gene. Trimming left V 6 bases short and J 12 bases short, with 29 bases between. The whole variable domain, filled in from reference TRBV2 and TRBJ1-1, reads EPEVTQTPSHQVTQMGQEVILRCVPISNHLYFYWYRQILGQKVEFLVSFYNNEISEKSEIFDDQFSVERPDGSNFTLKIRSTKLEDSAMYFCASREIYQGTPEVPFFGQGTRLTVV.

For this clone: An end of the junction differs from the germline gene, which may be a read error. The J gene is TRBJ2-5, the V gene TRBV7-7; 7 nucleotides match TRBD1. CDR1 is SSHAT and CDR2 is FNYEAQ in the germline V gene (reference sequence). CDR3 length equals 14 residues. The CDR3 DNA follows: TGTGCTAGCAGCTTCACAGGGGTATTAGAGACCCAGTACTTC. Its protein is CASSFTGVLETQYF.

This rearrangement joins TRBV3-1 (or the pseudogene TRBV3-2) to TRBJ1-1; TRBD1 might be the D (5 bases). In germline, CDR1 is LGHDT, CDR2 YNNKEL (reference sequence). V lost 4 bases and J 2 bases, leaving 11 bases between the germline ends. The CDR3 sequence is 14 residues long. The CDR3 loop is CASSLPDRNTEAFF. CDR3 sequence (DNA): TGTGCCAGCAGCCTGCCCGACAGAAACACTGAAGCTTTCTTT.

A single count supports this clone. The genes are TRBV30 and TRBJ2-3; tentatively, D is TRBD2 (6 bases). V was trimmed by 2 bases and J by 5 bases, leaving 11 bases between them. The CDR3 totals 13 residues. CDR1 is GTSNPN and CDR2 is SVGIG in the germline V gene (reference sequence). The CDR3 DNA sequence: TGTGCCTGGAGTATCGGGGGAATAGATACGCAGTATTTT. It specifies CAWSIGGIDTQYF.

In this sample, this clone turned up once. V and J are TRBV11-3 and TRBJ2-2; no firm D call. CDR1 SGHNT and CDR2 YENEEA come from the germline V gene. The V end lost 1 base, the J end lost 4 bases, and 7 bases lay between the germline ends. CDR3 length: 14 amino acids. CDR3 region: CASSLGQATGELFF. The CDR3 DNA reads as TGTGCCAGCAGCTTAGGGCAGGCCACCGGGGAGCTGTTTTTT.

V usage is TRBV7-9 and J usage is TRBJ2-1; 8 positions match TRBD2. The CDR3 is 17 amino acids. V trimming: 5 bases; J trimming: 5 bases; junction bases outside the gene matches: 14. The V gene's germline CDR1 is SEHNR and CDR2 FQNEAQ (reference sequence). In DNA, the CDR3 is TGTGCCAGCAGCGATACGATAAGCGGGAGCGTGGACAATGAGCAGTTCTTC. The encoded protein is CASSDTISGSVDNEQFF.

The chain employs TRBV28 and TRBJ2-5; 8 bases agree with TRBD1. The CDR3 length is 14 residues. V trimming: 5 bases; J trimming: 3 bases; junction bases outside the gene matches: 5. In germline, CDR1 is MDHEN, CDR2 SYDVKM. CDR3 loop: CASSPWTGKETQYF. The CDR3 nucleotides are TGTGCCAGCAGTCCGTGGACAGGGAAAGAGACCCAGTACTTC. Full variable domain (remainder filled in from reference TRBV28 and TRBJ2-5): DVKVTQSSRYLVKRTGEKVFLECVQDMDHENMFWYRQDPGLGLRLIYFSYDVKMKEKGDIPEGYSVSREKKERFSLILESASTNQTSMYLCASSPWTGKETQYFGPGTRLLVL.

The chain carries TRBV19 and TRBJ2-2; 12 bases align to TRBD1. V trimming: 4 bases; J trimming: 7 bases; junction bases outside the gene matches: 7. Germline V gene lookup returns CDR1 LNHDA and CDR2 SQIVND (reference sequence). The CDR3 sequence is 16 residues long. The DNA for the CDR3 is TGTGCCAGTAGTAATTGGGGGGACAGGGGGCGCGGGGAGCTGTTTTTT. Translation gives CASSNWGDRGRGELFF.

This sequence joins TRBV18 and TRBJ1-1; TRBD1 aligns across 8 bases. The CDR3 has 15 residues. Germline trimming cut 0 bases from V and 7 bases from J; bases unmatched to any gene: 7. The germline gives CDR1 KGHSH, CDR2 LQKENI. CDR3 region: CASSPPADRVGEAFF. The CDR3 bases are TGTGCCAGCTCACCACCGGCGGACAGGGTCGGTGAAGCTTTCTTT.

The rearrangement joins TRBV7-9 to TRBJ1-2, with TRBD1 matching 7 bases. V lost 6 bases, J lost 11 bases, and 6 bases stayed unmatched. This CDR3 spans 11 amino acids. CDR1 and CDR2 from the germline V gene are SEHNR and FQNEAQ (reference sequence). CDR3 residues: CASSSGTAYTF. CDR3 nucleotides: TGTGCCAGCAGTTCCGGGACAGCGTACACCTTC.

The CDR3: CASSLRTDFSYEQYF. As DNA, the CDR3 is TGTGCCAGCAGTTTACGGACAGATTTCTCCTACGAGCAGTACTTC. The chain carries TRBV27 and TRBJ2-7, with D maybe TRBD1 (6 bases). Germline V gene lookup returns CDR1 MNHEY and CDR2 SMNVEV (reference sequence). This CDR3 contains 15 residues. Trimming stripped 2 bases from V and 0 bases from J, with 11 bases between.

This clone was picked up a small number of times. The CDR3 here is CASSYRLGVEELFF. The DNA for the CDR3 is TGTGCCAGCAGTTACAGGCTAGGGGTCGAGGAACTGTTTTTT. The rearrangement uses TRBV6-5 and TRBJ1-4; perhaps TRBD1 as D (5 bases). The CDR3 is 14 amino acids. V gave up 2 bases and J gave up 12 bases, with 16 bases separating them. Per germline, CDR1 MNHEY and CDR2 SVGAGI.

The gene calls are TRBV19 and TRBJ2-7; 7 bases match TRBD2. J lost 3 bases, V lost 1 base, and 6 bases had no gene match. There are 15 residues in the CDR3. Germline V gives CDR1 LNHDA, CDR2 SQIVND (reference sequence). CDR3 DNA sequence: TGTGCCAGTAGTATAGCCCCGCGGGACTACTACGAGCAGTACTTC. Translation: CASSIAPRDYYEQYF.

This chain links TRBV27 with TRBJ1-1; D not certain. V dropped 0 bases and J dropped 5 bases, with 13 bases sitting between them. The CDR3 contains 15 residues. Germline V gene sequence: CDR1 MNHEY, CDR2 SMNVEV (reference sequence). For the CDR3, the DNA is TGTGCCAGCAGTTTATCGAAGAGGGTTACGACTGAAGCTTTCTTT. Its translation is CASSLSKRVTTEAFF.

The rearrangement links TRBV2 to TRBJ2-1; D is ambiguous. In germline, CDR1 is SNHLY, CDR2 FYNNEI. Trimming took off 5 bases at V and 12 bases at J, with 17 bases between the two ends. The CDR3 totals 13 residues. For the CDR3, the DNA is TGTGCCAGCAGTTCAACTTGGGCCACCAGGCAGTTCTTC. Protein sequence: CASSSTWATRQFF.

V is TRBV12-5 and J is TRBJ2-7, with TRBD1 matching over 9 bases. V trimming: 0 bases; J trimming: 5 bases; junction bases outside the gene matches: 5. The germline V gene has CDR1 LGHNT and CDR2 FRNRAP. The CDR3 covers 15 residues. CDR3 nucleotide sequence: TGTGCTAGTGGTTTGGTAACAGGGGGCAGCGACGAGCAGTACTTC. This gives the protein CASGLVTGGSDEQYF.

This chain joins TRBV24-1 and TRBJ2-1; D unresolved. In germline, CDR1 is KGHDR, CDR2 SFDVKD. The CDR3 spans 13 residues. V was trimmed by 2 bases and J by 11 bases, leaving 12 bases between them. The DNA of the CDR3 is TGTGCCACCAGTGATTCGCCGTCCCTACAGCAGTTCTTC. It is translated as CATSDSPSLQQFF.

The genes are TRBV7-2 and TRBJ2-5, with 8 nucleotides matching TRBD1. This CDR3 is 13 amino acids long. Per the germline V gene, CDR1 is SGHTA and CDR2 is FQGNSA. V was pared by 4 bases and J by 3 bases, with 1 base of the junction left unmatched. The CDR3 sequence is CASSSTGEETQYF. CDR3 bases: TGTGCCAGCAGCTCGACAGGGGAAGAGACCCAGTACTTC.

The rearrangement joins TRBV5-1 to TRBJ2-7; the match to TRBD1 covers 8 bases. The CDR3 runs 15 residues. Trimming removed 0 bases from V and 5 bases from J; junction bases left unmatched: 7. Looked up from germline, CDR1 is SGHRS and CDR2 is YFSETQ. CDR3 sequence: CASSLAGQAVHEQYF. CDR3 nucleotide sequence: TGCGCCAGCAGCTTGGCGGGACAGGCGGTCCACGAGCAGTACTTC. Full variable domain (outside the CDR3, taken from reference TRBV5-1 and TRBJ2-7): KAGVTQTPRYLIKTRGQQVTLSCSPISGHRSVSWYQQTPGQGLQFLFEYFSETQRNKGNFPGRFSGRQFSNSRSEMNVSTLELGDSALYLCASSLAGQAVHEQYFGPGTRLTVT.

The rearrangement uses TRBV27 and TRBJ2-7; 11 nucleotides match TRBD2. CDR3 length: 15 amino acids. Germline V gene sequence: CDR1 MNHEY, CDR2 SMNVEV (reference sequence). V lost 5 bases and J lost 2; bases outside the gene matches: 5. In DNA form, the CDR3 reads TGTGCCAGCAGTCCCTCGGGACTAGCGGCCTACGAGCAGTACTTC. Its translation is CASSPSGLAAYEQYF.